This record looks at one T cell receptor beta chain sequence and its context. What antigen it recognizes has not been identified. There are no base qualities to consult, and no much larger clone falls within one base. These data originate in a study of shared clonotypes between healthy human individuals (dated by TCRdb to the early 2020s). Turning to the overall study: The cohort comprised a couple of women and three men aged 18 to 49 years. Per donor, three plates each were used for CD4 naive and CD4 memory, two for CD8 naive, and one for CD8 memory. The study deeply sequenced blood TCR repertoires of about 5 healthy adults to estimate repertoire size and the extent of clonotype sharing between individuals. To increase sequencing depth and limit assay-specific biases, TCR repertoire library preparation and sequencing were carried out by different laboratories using diverse techniques. Each donor's leukapheresis produced roughly between roughly 0.85 and 10 billion PBMCs. Study-wide conclusions, independent of this receptor: Estimated clonotype richness was generally larger for naive than for memory subsets. When a handful of donors were compared, the shared fraction of clonotypes was about 5.2% for naive CD4, 3.5% to 4% for naive CD8, about 2.4% for memory CD4, and under 0.5% for memory CD8. Clonotypes shared by all four sorted-subset donors showed higher generation probabilities than non-shared clonotypes. Pairwise subsampling indicated that sequencing depth was expected to affect the degree of clonotype sharing among donors. Because the study included only a small number of donors, the genetic and exposure-history diversity represented was limited. Sampling was limited to blood, and TCR repertoires in tissue likely differ from TCR repertoires in blood. Incomplete sequencing was indicated by rarefaction of sorted-subset datasets, despite the large sequencing depth.

Trimmed from V: 3 bases; trimmed from J: 1 base; junction bases lacking a gene match: 7. The CDR1 and CDR2 encoded by the germline V gene (reference sequence) are GTSNPN and SVGIG. There are 15 amino acids in the CDR3, from cysteine to phenylalanine inclusive. Just CDR3 DNA is preserved here, 45 bases in frame from base 1. Healthy HIV-negative adults with no recently reported acute infections or vaccinations were included as donors. Every donor was a Caucasian adult living in Nashville, Tennessee, USA. Magnetic negative selection was used to enrich CD4+ T cells, after which naive cells were positively selected on CD45RA and the negative fraction became the memory subset. Blood was obtained by leukapheresis, after which PBMCs were separated by Ficoll-Histopaque density gradient centrifugation and cryopreserved in liquid nitrogen vapor phase. Analytical flow cytometry was used to check the purity and quantity of each magnetically sorted T cell population. Genomic DNA was isolated from every sorted fraction and measured by UV absorbance on a Nanodrop 2000c.

Using the deep immunoSEQ assay, multiplex PCR amplified TCR CDR3 regions from genomic DNA. Genomic DNA extracted from each cell subset was distributed evenly over all wells of several immunoSEQ 96-well plates, and each plate served as one replicate. For sorted subsets, approximately 210 ng of genomic DNA, equivalent to 25,000 to 35,000 T cell genomes, went into each replicate PCR. The purified libraries were quantified using a Qubit 3.0 fluorometer, sized with a Bioanalyzer 2100, and then quantified again using the KAPA Library Quantification kit. Every immunoSEQ 96-well plate was sequenced on a dedicated single-read 150-cycle Illumina NextSeq 550 flow cell. As for the original processing: Because only junctional sequences without quality scores were contained in the immunoSEQ output, filtering matching that applied to full-length reads could not be performed. Sequences were annotated with PyIR, a Python wrapper for IgBLAST v1.9, and V/J genes and CDR3 were assigned using IMGT germline references. Reads were filtered out if the reads had weak V/J assignments (E-value above 1e-6), no CDR3, stop codons, out-of-frame junctions, or ambiguous translated residues. V3J clonotypes were defined by identical inferred V gene, J gene, and CDR3 amino acid sequence. Percentage overlap between repertoires was computed as shared unique clonotypes divided by the size of the smaller repertoire. Repertoire richness was assessed with RTK rarefaction, the Chao1 estimator, and Recon v2.1 estimates of unobserved clonotypes. OLGA was used to compute generation probabilities for all TCRbeta clonotypes that the gDNA method yielded from a handful of donors. This immuneACCESS table, as held by TCRdb, lists in-frame sequences with V and J called but not all clones. Of the missing ones, under half trace to an unresolved V gene in checked studies; the others have no known cause. From that table come the V and J calls and clone size; the DNA was used to work out D and trimming. In all, the sample holds 2,500,000 or so clones, and approximately 92% of those were seen once. Of the sample, over 0.12% is held by the ten largest clones.

The clonotype was recovered from a man younger than 30 in good health. The specimen was naive CD4+ T cells sorted from blood. According to the study, the label for this sample's cell subset or site signals: CD45RA+ positively selected. The chain couples TRBV30 to TRBJ2-5; the central 8 bases match TRBD1. The sequenced DNA: TGTGCCTGGAGGGGACAGGCGCTAAGCCAAGAGACCCAGTACTTC. It translates to CAWRGQALSQETQYF.